Below, 18 T cell receptor beta chains from the same sample are listed, as sequenced in a study of T cell responses to AZD1222 COVID-19 vaccine. Clones were sequenced by immunoSEQ multiplex PCR, and TCRdb holds only the in-frame ones, with some missing. The sample records around 130,000 clones, around 94% being singletons. Sequencing was performed on peripheral blood, taken on day 0 of AZD1222 vaccination. The receptors were gathered from an adult in good health.

V usage is TRBV9 and J usage is TRBJ2-3; 10 positions agree with TRBD2. The germline V gene encodes CDR1 SGDLS and CDR2 YYNGEE. The CDR3 spans 17 residues. V was pared by 3 bases and J by 0 bases, with 7 bases of the junction left unmatched. CDR3 in amino acids: CASSETSGAPSTDTQYF. The CDR3 DNA is TGTGCCAGCAGCGAAACTAGCGGGGCTCCTAGCACAGATACGCAGTATTTT.

The chain is built from TRBV10-3 and TRBJ1-5, with TRBD1 matching over 9 bases. This CDR3 contains 14 residues. The germline gives CDR1 ENHRY, CDR2 SYGVKD. Germline trimming cut 10 bases from V and 7 bases from J; bases unmatched to any gene: 11. Here the CDR3 reads CATSEGQGGQPQHF. The CDR3 region has the DNA TGTGCCACGTCCGAGGGACAGGGTGGGCAGCCCCAGCATTTT.

The genes are TRBV28 and TRBJ2-7; 8 bases fit TRBD2. V gave up 3 bases and J gave up 3 bases; unmatched junction bases: 4. The length of the CDR3 is 14 residues. Germline lookup yields CDR1 MDHEN and CDR2 SYDVKM. CDR3: CASSLGLAGYEQYF. CDR3 DNA: TGTGCCAGCAGTTTGGGCCTAGCGGGCTACGAGCAGTACTTC.

The chain couples TRBV24-1 to TRBJ1-2, with D perhaps TRBD1 (5 bases). There are 15 residues in the CDR3. V gave up 7 bases and J gave up 6 bases, with 20 bases separating them. Germline assignment: CDR1 KGHDR and CDR2 SFDVKD. The CDR3, as DNA: TGTGCCACCAGCCCCCGTCACCGGGGCATCGATGGCTACACCTTC. Translated, it gives CATSPRHRGIDGYTF.

V gene TRBV5-5 combines with J gene TRBJ1-5; 9 bases are a match to TRBD1. The CDR3 has 17 amino acids. From germline, CDR1 is SGHKS and CDR2 YYEKEE (reference sequence). V gave up 1 base and J gave up 0 bases; unmatched junction bases: 5. CDR3 in DNA: TGTGCCAGCAGCTTGTACGCGACAGGGGGTAGCAATCAGCCCCAGCATTTT. Translating gives CASSLYATGGSNQPQHF.

The V and J genes are TRBV19 and TRBJ2-7; no firm D call. The V end was cut by 5 bases, the J end by 0 bases, with 11 bases between. Looked up from germline, CDR1 is LNHDA and CDR2 is SQIVND (reference sequence). This CDR3 comprises 14 residues. The CDR3 nucleotides read TGTGCCAGTAGTCAAGACGGAGTCTCCTACGAGCAGTACTTC. This codes for CASSQDGVSYEQYF.

This clone was seen a single time. V usage is TRBV14 and J usage is TRBJ1-1; D remains ambiguous. Germline V gives CDR1 SGHDN, CDR2 FVKESK. V was shortened by 4 bases and J by 7 bases, with 13 bases between the two germline ends. The length of the CDR3 is 13 residues. DNA of the CDR3: TGTGCCAGCAGCCTAGGTTTAGGCGGTGAAGCTTTCTTT. Amino acid sequence: CASSLGLGGEAFF.

The chain recombines TRBV6-5 with TRBJ2-7, with D perhaps matching TRBD1 (6 bases). The ends were cut back, 0 bases at V and 2 bases at J, with 14 bases in the middle. Germline V gene data show CDR1 as MNHEY and CDR2 as SVGAGI. This CDR3 region has 16 residues. CDR3 loop: CASSYSPTGSAYEQYF. CDR3 nucleotide sequence: TGTGCCAGCAGTTACTCCCCAACAGGGTCGGCCTACGAGCAGTACTTC.

The chain employs TRBV6-2 or TRBV6-3 and TRBJ2-3; D gene uncertain. V lost 6 bases and J lost 3, with 7 bases in between. Germline CDR1 is MNHEY and CDR2 is SVGEGT. CDR3 length: 12 amino acids. The CDR3 sequence is CASSPITDTQYF. CDR3 nucleotides: TGTGCCAGCAGCCCGATTACAGATACGCAGTATTTT.

This chain uses TRBV20-1 with TRBJ1-5, with D unclear. Per the germline V gene, CDR1 is DFQATT and CDR2 is SNEGSKA (reference sequence). This CDR3 is built from 14 residues. V lost 3 bases, J lost 9 bases, and 18 bases lay in between. The chain's CDR3 is CSASKVAGLGPQHF. Here the CDR3 DNA reads TGCAGTGCTAGTAAGGTAGCAGGCCTGGGGCCCCAGCATTTT.

This chain joins TRBV12-5 and TRBJ2-5; TRBD2 agrees at 10 bases. CDR3 size: 17 residues. Trimming took 1 base from V and 0 from J; bases not matched to a gene: 5. CDR1 is LGHNT and CDR2 is FRNRAP in the germline V gene. The CDR3 is CASGLGLAGRYQETQYF. CDR3 coding DNA: TGTGCTAGTGGTTTGGGACTAGCGGGCAGGTACCAAGAGACCCAGTACTTC.

This chain links TRBV5-8 with TRBJ1-5; possible D gene TRBD1, 6 bases. V was cut by 4 bases and J by 5 bases, with 16 bases left in between. CDR1 and CDR2 (germline): SGHTS, YDEGEE. The length of the CDR3 is 15 residues. The CDR3 region is CASSPWTEGHQPQHF. Written as DNA, the CDR3 is TGTGCCAGCAGCCCCTGGACAGAGGGGCATCAGCCCCAGCATTTT.

The chain employs TRBV6-6 and TRBJ2-1; the D gene is possibly TRBD1 (6 bases). The V and J ends lost 7 bases and 7 bases respectively, with 14 bases between them. CDR1 is MNHNY and CDR2 is SVGAGI in the germline V gene (reference sequence). The CDR3 is 13 amino acids. The CDR3 DNA is TGTGCCAGCACCTTAAACCAGGGGAATGAGCAGTTCTTC. It specifies CASTLNQGNEQFF.

The V gene is TRBV19, the J gene TRBJ1-6; tentatively, D is TRBD1 (5 bases). CDR1 is LNHDA and CDR2 is SQIVND in the germline V gene (reference sequence). Trimming took off 6 bases at V and 14 bases at J, with 20 bases between the two ends. The CDR3 is 14 amino acids. CDR3 amino acids: CASRHRDVLGSLHF. The CDR3 DNA sequence: TGTGCCAGTAGACATCGGGACGTCCTAGGGTCCCTCCACTTT. The full variable domain, completed using reference TRBV19 and TRBJ1-6, is DGGITQSPKYLFRKEGQNVTLSCEQNLNHDAMYWYRQDPGQGLRLIYYSQIVNDFQKGDIAEGYSVSREKKESFPLTVTSAQKNPTAFYLCASRHRDVLGSLHFGNGTRLTVT.

The chain combines TRBV27 with TRBJ1-6, with 8 positions matching TRBD1. Trimming at V came to 5 bases and at J to 9 bases, leaving 6 bases not matched to a gene. CDR3 length: 14 amino acids. Per the germline V gene, CDR1 is MNHEY and CDR2 is SMNVEV (reference sequence). The chain's CDR3 is CASSPGQGSSPLHF. In DNA, the CDR3 is TGTGCCAGCAGTCCCGGACAGGGCTCTTCACCCCTCCACTTT.

The rearrangement links TRBV7-9 to TRBJ2-6; 7 bases fit TRBD1. The length of the CDR3 is 15 residues. Germline loops: CDR1 SEHNR, CDR2 FQNEAQ (reference sequence). V gave up 6 bases and J gave up 0 bases; unmatched junction bases: 2. CDR3 in DNA: TGTGCCAGCAGTCGACAGGGCTCTGGGGCCAACGTCCTGACTTTC. Its translation is CASSRQGSGANVLTF. Drawing the rest from reference TRBV7-9 and TRBJ2-6, the complete variable domain is DTGVSQNPRHKITKRGQNVTFRCDPISEHNRLYWYRQTLGQGPEFLTYFQNEAQLEKSRLLSDRFSAERPKGSFSTLEIQRTEQGDSAMYLCASSRQGSGANVLTFGAGSRLTVL.

CDR3 sequence (DNA): TGTGCCAGCAGTTCTAGGACTGAAGCTTTCTTT. Protein product: CASSSRTEAFF. This rearrangement joins TRBV12-3 or TRBV12-4 to TRBJ1-1; D is uncertain. Trimming removed 4 bases from V and 5 bases from J, with 5 bases in between. This CDR3 spans 11 amino acids.

The chain joins TRBV30 to TRBJ2-7; a possible D gene is TRBD1 (6 bases). The V end lost 5 bases, the J end lost 7 bases, and 18 bases lay between the germline ends. This CDR3 is 13 amino acids long. Germline V gene sequence: CDR1 GTSNPN, CDR2 SVGIG (reference sequence). The CDR3 nucleotides read TGTGCCTGGGTTAGCAGGACAGTTGGGGAGCAGTACTTC. Amino acid sequence: CAWVSRTVGEQYF.